These 18 T cell receptor beta chains originate from one sample sequenced in a study of PD-1 blockade in classical Hodgkin lymphoma. Profiling relied on immunoSEQ multiplex PCR, and the TCRdb table lists in-frame clones only, not all of them. The repertoire holds 50,000 or so clones, with around 93% as singletons. Every patient had relapsed following autologous stem cell transplantation, and cohorts differed in brentuximab vedotin exposure. The sample here was peripheral blood mononuclear cells (PBMCs), taken before the second cycle of nivolumab. These TCRs come from a human donor with classical Hodgkin lymphoma.

The DNA of the CDR3 is TGTGCCAGCGGGAACACACCGAACTCTGGAAACACCATATATTTT. Protein: CASGNTPNSGNTIYF. This chain uses TRBV5-6 with TRBJ1-3, with no clear D. V lost 7 bases, J lost 0 bases, and 14 bases lay in between. The germline V gene encodes CDR1 SGHDT and CDR2 YYEEEE. The CDR3 is made up of 15 amino acids.

This chain links TRBV19 with TRBJ1-2; no reliable D call. CDR1 LNHDA and CDR2 SQIVND come from the germline V gene (reference sequence). The CDR3 contains 12 residues. V dropped 6 bases and J dropped 4 bases, with 9 bases sitting between them. The CDR3 sequence is CASSPSTYGYTF. In DNA, the CDR3 is TGTGCCAGTAGCCCGTCGACCTATGGCTACACCTTC.

The V gene is TRBV18, the J gene TRBJ2-5, with 8 bases lining up with TRBD1. The CDR3 runs to 15 residues. The germline V gene has CDR1 KGHSH and CDR2 LQKENI. V was clipped by 3 bases and J by 10 bases; unmatched bases: 13. Here the CDR3 DNA reads TGTGCCAGCTCACCCGGAACTCCGGACAGGGCGGTCCAGTACTTC. It codes for CASSPGTPDRAVQYF.

The chain carries TRBV7-8 and TRBJ2-1, with 9 positions matching TRBD2. With V trimmed by 2 bases and J by 0 bases, 17 bases remained unmatched. The CDR3 is 21 residues long. In germline, CDR1 is SGHVS, CDR2 FQNEAQ. The CDR3 nucleotides are TGTGCCAGCAGCTTACCTAGTAGGAAAACTAGCGGGTCTAGCTCCTACAATGAGCAGTTCTTC. It encodes CASSLPSRKTSGSSSYNEQFF.

This clone was seen only once. This chain joins TRBV11-2 and TRBJ2-2; D ambiguous. Germline V gives CDR1 SGHAT, CDR2 FQNNGV. The CDR3 length is 14 residues. V lost 6 bases to trimming and J lost 3 bases, with 11 bases between them. CDR3 residues: CASSRPPDTGELFF. CDR3 DNA sequence: TGTGCCAGCAGTCGGCCACCAGACACCGGGGAGCTGTTTTTT.

This chain joins TRBV28 and TRBJ2-6; 13 nucleotides align to TRBD2. The length of the CDR3 is 20 residues. Germline V gene lookup returns CDR1 MDHEN and CDR2 SYDVKM. The V and J ends lost 6 bases and 0 bases, in that order; junction bases with no gene match: 11. The CDR3: CASSLLAGGLEISGANVLTF. The CDR3 region has the DNA TGTGCCAGCAGCCTACTAGCGGGAGGGCTTGAAATCTCTGGGGCCAACGTCCTGACTTTC.

This clone was observed a few times. The J gene is TRBJ1-2, the V gene TRBV5-4, with no clear D. The CDR3 consists of 14 residues. The V gene lost 4 bases and the J gene lost 4 bases, with 14 bases spanning the gap. Germline V gene data show CDR1 as SGHNT and CDR2 as YYREEE (reference sequence). For the CDR3, the DNA is TGTGCCAGCAGCCCACGGACGGGCCGCTATGGCTACACCTTC. Protein product: CASSPRTGRYGYTF.

The chain combines TRBV27 with TRBJ2-7; possibly TRBD1 for D (6 bases). There are 14 residues in the CDR3. Germline CDR1 and CDR2: MNHEY and SMNVEV (reference sequence). Trimming stripped 5 bases from V and 5 bases from J, with 16 bases between. CDR3 region: CASSPTTGFDEQYF. CDR3 sequence (DNA): TGTGCCAGCAGTCCGACCACAGGGTTCGACGAGCAGTACTTC.

The chain links TRBV5-1 to TRBJ2-3, with 10 bases that match TRBD2. J gave up 4 bases and V 2 bases, and 16 bases lay outside the gene matches. The CDR3 totals 19 residues. Germline V gene sequence: CDR1 SGHRS, CDR2 YFSETQ. The CDR3 DNA reads TGCGCCAGCAGCTTTGGATTCTCCGGCCTAGCGGGAGCCTCAGATACGCAGTATTTT. The encoded protein is CASSFGFSGLAGASDTQYF.

This rearrangement joins TRBV5-4 to TRBJ2-7; D may be TRBD1 (6 bases). V dropped 4 bases and J dropped 2 bases, with 13 bases sitting between them. The germline gives CDR1 SGHNT, CDR2 YYREEE (reference sequence). The CDR3 has 14 residues. The CDR3 sequence: CASSRTDDAYEQYF. The CDR3 DNA reads TGTGCCAGCAGCAGGACAGACGACGCCTACGAGCAGTACTTC.

This chain joins TRBV27 and TRBJ2-1, with unresolved D. The CDR3 is 18 residues long. V was trimmed by 5 bases and J by 6 bases, leaving 26 bases between them. Germline V gives CDR1 MNHEY, CDR2 SMNVEV (reference sequence). CDR3 nucleotide sequence: TGTGCCAGCAGTCCACTTCCCGTTGGAGCTTACACGTCCAATGAGCAGTTCTTC. This sequence encodes CASSPLPVGAYTSNEQFF.

The chain employs TRBV9 and TRBJ2-1; 10 nucleotides align to TRBD2. Germline-derived CDR1 and CDR2 are SGDLS and YYNGEE. This CDR3 contains 19 residues. V was pared by 0 bases and J by 5 bases, with 14 bases of the junction left unmatched. CDR3 sequence: CASSVATSGGALGDNEQFF. CDR3 DNA sequence: TGTGCCAGCAGCGTAGCTACCAGCGGGGGGGCCTTAGGCGACAATGAGCAGTTCTTC.

This chain uses TRBV7-6 with TRBJ2-5, with 7 bases identical to TRBD1. This CDR3 has 14 amino acids. Germline V gene data show CDR1 as SGHVS and CDR2 as FNYEAQ. V shed 6 bases, J shed 5 bases, and the junction held 9 bases outside the gene matches. The CDR3 coding sequence is TGTGCCAGCAGATCCCCGGGACAGTGGGAGACCCAGTACTTC. Translated: CASRSPGQWETQYF.

CDR3 protein: CASSLGGTVAGELFF. The CDR3 nucleotides are TGTGCCAGCAGCTTAGGCGGGACGGTCGCCGGGGAGCTGTTTTTT. The V call is TRBV7-9, the J call TRBJ2-2, with D possibly TRBD2 on 6 matching bases. CDR1 is SEHNR, CDR2 FQNEAQ, per germline (reference sequence). CDR3 length: 15 amino acids. The V gene lost 1 base and the J gene lost 6 bases, with 12 bases spanning the gap.

The chain uses TRBV21-1 and TRBJ1-2. TRBV21-1 is annotated as a pseudogene. The CDR3 covers 10 residues. Here the CDR3 reads CASRYDGYTF. In nucleotides, the CDR3 is TGTGCCAGCCGTTACGATGGCTACACCTTC.

The gene calls are TRBV30 and TRBJ1-1, with D unresolved. Germline CDR1 is GTSNPN and CDR2 is SVGIG (reference sequence). The V and J ends lost 4 bases and 1 base respectively, with 10 bases between them. This CDR3 has 13 amino acids. The CDR3 region has the DNA TGTGCCTGGAAGGTCAGTGCGAACACTGAAGCTTTCTTT. It is translated as CAWKVSANTEAFF.

The V call is TRBV14, the J call TRBJ2-1, with unresolved D. The germline V and J ends were trimmed by 0 bases and 4 bases, with 10 bases remaining between them. Per the germline V gene, CDR1 is SGHDN and CDR2 is FVKESK. CDR3 length: 15 amino acids. The CDR3 nucleotides read TGTGCCAGCAGCCAAGACGGGTCTGGGTACAATGAGCAGTTCTTC. It codes for CASSQDGSGYNEQFF. Full variable domain (missing parts from reference TRBV14 and TRBJ2-1): EAGVTQFPSHSVIEKGQTVTLRCDPISGHDNLYWYRRVMGKEIKFLLHFVKESKQDESGMPNNRFLAERTGGTYSTLKVQPAELEDSGVYFCASSQDGSGYNEQFFGPGTRLTVL.

CDR3 coding DNA: TGTGCCAGCGATACCGTACAAGGGACGGTGAACACTGAAGCTTTCTTT. Translated: CASDTVQGTVNTEAFF. V usage is TRBV28 and J usage is TRBJ1-1; tentative D call: TRBD1 (5 bases). V was clipped by 8 bases and J by 0 bases, with 19 bases between them. Looked up from germline, CDR1 is MDHEN and CDR2 is SYDVKM. This CDR3 is built from 16 residues.